The 3 T cell receptor beta chains below all came from one sample that was sequenced in a study of blood T cell repertoires in COVID-19. The table came from immunoSEQ multiplex PCR; TCRdb's copy has only in-frame clones and leaves some out. Among 100,000 to 150,000 clones listed, roughly 69% were seen once. The sequenced sample consisted of peripheral blood. These receptors all come from a woman aged 70 to 79 with acute or convalescent COVID-19.

This clone was counted only a few times. The chain links TRBV5-1 to TRBJ2-7; 9 nucleotides match TRBD2. The germline gives CDR1 SGHRS, CDR2 YFSETQ. Germline trimming cut 2 bases from V and 2 bases from J; bases unmatched to any gene: 8. The CDR3 is made up of 16 amino acids. CDR3 bases: TGCGCCAGCAGCTTCGTCGATAGCGGGGGCCCCTACGAGCAGTACTTC. This codes for CASSFVDSGGPYEQYF.

Points on this clone: One end of the junction varies from germline; a read error may be responsible. The rearrangement joins TRBV2 to TRBJ2-7, with a tentative D call TRBD2 (6 bases). This CDR3 contains 14 residues. Germline V gene sequence: CDR1 SNHLY, CDR2 FYNNEI. CDR3 amino acids: CASSVSPEPGRFSF. The CDR3 DNA sequence: TGTGCCAGCAGTGTGTCCCCTGAGCCAGGGAGGTTCTCCTTC.

This CDR3 reads CSVPRGLDRGWQTEAFF. The CDR3, as DNA: TGCAGCGTCCCCCGGGGGTTGGACAGGGGATGGCAGACTGAAGCTTTCTTT. The chain recombines TRBV29-1 with TRBJ1-1; 9 nucleotides align to TRBD1. The length of the CDR3 is 17 residues. The germline V gene has CDR1 SQVTM and CDR2 ANQGSEA. Germline trimming cut 6 bases from V and 5 bases from J; bases unmatched to any gene: 19.